Listed here is a single TCR beta chain. Its antigen is unknown. No much larger clonotype is one base removed from it; base qualities were not supplied. This entry is derived from a study of technical replicates of blood from a few donors (dated by TCRdb to 2015 to 2018). Receptor amplification or capture employed the immunoSEQ multiplex PCR assay. The source is immuneACCESS, and TCRdb retained only in-frame sequences with V and J called. Part of the clones is not carried over; for the studies checked, unresolved V genes explain less than half of this, and the remainder is unexplained. The sample includes tens of thousands of clones, with 90% to 97% observed a single time. Approximately 0.35% of the sample is in the top ten clones. The sequenced sample consisted of T cells isolated from PBMCs. The clonotype comes from a human donor in good health.

The CDR3 region reads CASSPRTTHEQYF. The DNA sequence reads TGCGCCAGCAGCCCAAGGACAACCCACGAGCAGTACTTC. This sequence uses TRBV4-1 and TRBJ2-7; the D gene is perhaps TRBD1, from 5 matching bases. The germline V gene provides CDR1 MGHRA and CDR2 YSYEKL. The CDR3 spans 13 residues, from the cysteine through the phenylalanine. This entry keeps only the CDR3 DNA: 39 bases, framed from base 1. V is cut by 4 bases and J by 5 bases, and the space between the germline ends is 12 bases.